Below, 23 T cell receptor beta chains from the same sample are listed, as sequenced in a study of T cells after yellow fever vaccination. MiXCR, run by TCRdb on the 5' RACE reads, gives a single entry per CDR3 protein. Found here are around 250,000 distinct CDR3 sequences, 6.9% of them singletons; the top ten hold approximately 0.85%. Here the sequenced sample was CD4+ T cells sorted from PBMCs, taken 15 days after the yellow fever booster vaccination. The receptors originated from a man younger than 45 who received the YFV17D yellow fever vaccine.

This clonotype turned up a few times. This chain uses TRBV20-1 with TRBJ1-6; D gene ambiguous. V was cut by 5 bases and J by 4 bases, with 15 bases left in between. The germline V gene encodes CDR1 DFQATT and CDR2 SNEGSKA (reference sequence). The CDR3 has 15 amino acids. The CDR3 DNA follows: TGCAGTGCTCCACCTCTCGAAATTTATAATTCACCCCTCCACTTT. Amino acid sequence: CSAPPLEIYNSPLHF.

The gene calls are TRBV14 and TRBJ2-2; D is possibly TRBD1 (6 bases). CDR1 SGHDN and CDR2 FVKESK come from the germline V gene. V shed 4 bases and J shed 6 bases, with 15 bases lying between them. This CDR3 is built from 15 residues. The CDR3 DNA follows: TGTGCCAGCAGCCCTTACAACAGGGCAGCCGGGGAGCTGTTTTTT. It encodes CASSPYNRAAGELFF.

This clonotype appeared many times. The J gene is TRBJ2-2, the V gene TRBV5-5; a possible D gene is TRBD1 (6 bases). Per the germline V gene, CDR1 is SGHKS and CDR2 is YYEKEE (reference sequence). CDR3 length: 15 amino acids. V was cut by 4 bases and J by 3 bases, with 13 bases left in between. The DNA of the CDR3 is TGTGCCAGCAGCCCAACAGGGACGCACACCGGGGAGCTGTTTTTT. Protein: CASSPTGTHTGELFF.

The table lists this clonotype with many counts. The chain combines TRBV10-2 with TRBJ2-1; 8 nucleotides agree with TRBD1. The CDR3 totals 14 residues. Germline trimming cut 7 bases from V and 4 bases from J; bases unmatched to any gene: 6. Germline CDR1 is WSHSY and CDR2 is SAAADI. CDR3 residues: CASITGTGYNEQFF. The CDR3 DNA follows: TGCGCCAGCATAACCGGGACAGGTTACAATGAGCAGTTCTTC.

This clonotype was seen only a few times. The CDR3 sequence: CASSSPGRVMYEQYF. As DNA, the CDR3 is TGTGCCAGCAGCTCCCCGGGCCGCGTCATGTACGAGCAGTACTTC. The chain combines TRBV5-6 with TRBJ2-7; D gene uncertain. V shed 3 bases and J shed 4 bases, with 17 bases lying between them. The CDR3 length is 15 residues. CDR1 and CDR2 from the germline V gene are SGHDT and YYEEEE.

Comment on this clonotype: A much bigger clone sits one base away, suggesting this may be a read error. The rearrangement joins TRBV7-8 to TRBJ2-1, with D unclear. The V gene lost 2 bases and the J gene lost 2 bases, with 10 bases spanning the gap. CDR1 SGHVS and CDR2 FQNEAQ come from the germline V gene. The CDR3 is made up of 15 amino acids. The CDR3 DNA reads TGTGCCAGCAGCTTAATGACGCGACCCTACAATGAGCAGTTCTTC. Translation gives CASSLMTRPYNEQFF. The full variable domain, rest sourced from reference TRBV7-8 and TRBJ2-1, is GAGVSQSPRYKVAKRGQDVALRCDPISGHVSLFWYQQALGQGPEFLTYFQNEAQLDKSGLPSDRFFAERPEGSVSTLKIQRTQQEDSAVYLCASSLMTRPYNEQFFGPGTRLTVL.

V is TRBV5-4 and J is TRBJ2-3, with a possible D match to TRBD2 (5 bases). Trimming shortened V by 3 bases and J by 1 base, and 15 bases separated the two germline ends. CDR3 length: 16 amino acids. The V gene's germline CDR1 is SGHNT and CDR2 YYREEE (reference sequence). The CDR3 sequence is CASSSLTRGGTDTQYF. CDR3 sequence (DNA): TGTGCCAGCAGCTCCTTGACTCGGGGTGGCACAGATACGCAGTATTTT. The variable domain in full, with the rest retrieved from reference TRBV5-4 and TRBJ2-3, is ETGVTQSPTHLIKTRGQQVTLRCSSQSGHNTVSWYQQALGQGPQFIFQYYREEENGRGNFPPRFSGLQFPNYSSELNVNALELDDSALYLCASSSLTRGGTDTQYFGPGTRLTVL.

This rearrangement joins TRBV20-1 to TRBJ2-2; D is possibly TRBD2 (5 bases). V shed 3 bases and J shed 6 bases, with 14 bases lying between them. Germline assignment: CDR1 DFQATT and CDR2 SNEGSKA (reference sequence). The CDR3 is 14 amino acids. CDR3 coding DNA: TGCAGTGCTAGCAGCGGAGTCCTCCCCGGGGAGCTGTTTTTT. It is translated as CSASSGVLPGELFF.

The chain carries TRBV7-2 and TRBJ2-2, with 9 bases aligning to TRBD2. Trimming at V came to 4 bases and at J to 5 bases, leaving 8 bases not matched to a gene. CDR1 and CDR2 from the germline V gene are SGHTA and FQGNSA. This CDR3 has 16 residues. CDR3 DNA: TGTGCCAGCAGCTCCCGGGGTAGCGGGAGTACCGGGGAGCTGTTTTTT. Translation gives CASSSRGSGSTGELFF.

This clonotype was picked up many times. V usage is TRBV15 and J usage is TRBJ1-2; 7 bases map to TRBD1. The trim removed 5 bases at V and 6 bases at J, leaving 6 bases unmatched. CDR1 and CDR2 from the germline V gene are LNHNV and YYDKDF (reference sequence). The CDR3 is 13 amino acids. The CDR3 loop reads CATSLRGRDGYTF. The CDR3 nucleotides are TGTGCCACCAGCCTAAGGGGGCGTGATGGCTACACCTTC.

Ten or more counts support this clonotype. This rearrangement joins TRBV7-2 to TRBJ1-2, with a tentative D call TRBD1 (6 bases). Germline-derived CDR1 and CDR2 are SGHTA and FQGNSA. The CDR3 extends over 15 amino acids. Trimming removed 2 bases at V and 8 bases at J, with 18 bases between. CDR3 residues: CASSLSGAVRGGYTF. CDR3 coding DNA: TGTGCCAGCAGCTTATCGGGGGCCGTACGCGGGGGCTACACCTTC.

This clonotype was detected only a few times. The chain employs TRBV6-5 and TRBJ2-7; the match to TRBD2 covers 13 bases. Looked up from germline, CDR1 is MNHEY and CDR2 is SVGAGI. The V gene end was trimmed by 1 base and the J gene end by 4 bases; junction bases not matched to a gene: 10. There are 18 residues in the CDR3. The CDR3 coding sequence is TGTGCCAGCAGTTACTTGCCCGGACTAGCGGGAGATAGGTACGAGCAGTACTTC. It codes for CASSYLPGLAGDRYEQYF.

The chain employs TRBV5-5 and TRBJ2-1; D might be TRBD2 (6 bases). The V end lost 4 bases, the J end lost 8 bases, and 22 bases lay between the germline ends. CDR1 and CDR2 from the germline V gene are SGHKS and YYEKEE (reference sequence). The CDR3 loop spans 16 amino acids. The CDR3 DNA reads TGTGCCAGCAGCCCCCTAGCTAGCGCCTTGTCCTATGAGCAGTTCTTC. It codes for CASSPLASALSYEQFF.

This chain links TRBV10-3 with TRBJ2-3; D may be TRBD2 (5 bases). Germline loops: CDR1 ENHRY, CDR2 SYGVKD. There are 13 residues in the CDR3. V lost 10 bases to trimming and J lost 2 bases, with 13 bases between them. The CDR3, as DNA: TGTGCCAGCCAGGAGGCCCCCACAGATACGCAGTATTTT. It encodes CASQEAPTDTQYF.

This clonotype was counted only a few times. The chain joins TRBV5-1 to TRBJ2-7; no clear D gene. The germline CDR1 and CDR2 sequences are SGHRS and YFSETQ. V lost 3 bases and J 0 bases, leaving 13 bases between the germline ends. The CDR3 consists of 15 residues. The CDR3 DNA reads as TGCGCCAGCAGCTCGTACCCCAGGAACTCCTACGAGCAGTACTTC. Protein sequence: CASSSYPRNSYEQYF.

This chain connects TRBV10-2 to TRBJ2-7, with 10 nucleotides matching TRBD1. Germline lookup yields CDR1 WSHSY and CDR2 SAAADI. This CDR3 has 12 residues. J gave up 12 bases and V 0 bases, and 2 bases lay outside the gene matches. In nucleotides, the CDR3 is TGCGCCAGCAGTGAGTCTGACAGGGGGCTGTACTTC. It is translated as CASSESDRGLYF.

This clonotype was picked up many times. The rearrangement joins TRBV5-1 to TRBJ2-3, with 9 bases aligning to TRBD1. The trim removed 0 bases at V and 3 bases at J, leaving 5 bases unmatched. The CDR3 contains 16 residues. From germline, CDR1 is SGHRS and CDR2 YFSETQ. The CDR3 coding sequence is TGCGCCAGCAGCTTGGCCGGACAGGGGTCGACAGATACGCAGTATTTT. It yields the protein CASSLAGQGSTDTQYF.

This clonotype was counted only a few times. The V gene is TRBV18, the J gene TRBJ1-5, with D unresolved. CDR1 is KGHSH and CDR2 is LQKENI in the germline V gene. The CDR3 contains 13 residues. The germline V and J ends were trimmed by 5 bases and 0 bases, with 5 bases remaining between them. CDR3 sequence (DNA): TGTGCCAGCTCAGGGGATAGCAATCAGCCCCAGCATTTT. This gives the protein CASSGDSNQPQHF.

CDR3 in amino acids: CASSNGRGASGNTIYF. CDR3 nucleotides: TGTGCCAGCAGCAACGGACGGGGAGCCTCTGGAAACACCATATATTTT. The J gene is TRBJ1-3, the V gene TRBV6-2 or TRBV6-3; D remains unclear. Between the trimmed V and J ends, which lost 6 bases and 0 bases, there was a span of 15 bases. Germline-derived CDR1 and CDR2 are MNHEY and SVGEGT. The CDR3 consists of 16 residues.

The chain combines TRBV7-9 with TRBJ2-5, with a possible D match to TRBD2 (5 bases). The V end was cut by 1 base, the J end by 3 bases, with 12 bases between. The CDR3 sequence is 15 residues long. Germline V gives CDR1 SEHNR, CDR2 FQNEAQ (reference sequence). The CDR3 DNA reads TGTGCCAGCAGCTTAGGACTATTCCAGGAAGAGACCCAGTACTTC. Translation gives CASSLGLFQEETQYF.

The chain uses TRBV12-3 or TRBV12-4 and TRBJ2-3; possibly TRBD1 for D (6 bases). This CDR3 contains 15 residues. V was shortened by 1 base and J by 2 bases, with 10 bases between the two germline ends. CDR3 sequence (DNA): TGTGCCAGCAGTTTAGACAGGGTCTACACAGATACGCAGTATTTT. This codes for CASSLDRVYTDTQYF.

The chain uses TRBV20-1 and TRBJ2-1, with D perhaps TRBD2 (6 bases). Trimming removed 4 bases at V and 0 bases at J, with 19 bases between. The CDR3 has 17 residues. CDR1 and CDR2 from the germline V gene are DFQATT and SNEGSKA (reference sequence). The DNA for the CDR3 is TGCAGTGCTATAAATAGAGCGGGTCCAAGCTCCTACAATGAGCAGTTCTTC. Translated, it gives CSAINRAGPSSYNEQFF.

The rearrangement joins TRBV20-1 to TRBJ2-5, with D unclear. Trimming removed 2 bases at V and 0 bases at J, with 13 bases between. Germline V CDR1 and CDR2: DFQATT, SNEGSKA (reference sequence). The CDR3 is 15 residues long. The CDR3 here is CSARFPQLYQETQYF. As DNA, the CDR3 is TGCAGTGCTAGATTTCCACAGCTGTACCAAGAGACCCAGTACTTC.